These T cell receptor beta chains were read from a single sample in a study of CD8 T cells in ankylosing spondylitis. MiXCR, run by TCRdb on the 5' RACE reads, gives a single entry per CDR3 protein. The repertoire has a few hundred thousand distinct CDR3 sequences, about 20% of them found once; the top ten carry roughly 3.4%. Sequencing was carried out using blood, either unsorted or a sorted T cell fraction (not recorded which). Receptors were obtained from a female donor with ankylosing spondylitis or in good health (not recorded which). CDR3s include the opening cysteine and the closing phenylalanine or tryptophan. Each record gives: D gene, J gene, V gene, clone size, CDR3 DNA, CDR3 protein. D genes are given only for firm matches. Rows may omit the clone size; those that give it use once, few, many or a size class.

>-|TRBJ2-3|TRBV20-1|-
TGCAGTGCTAGACTGGGGGGGCAAGCAGATACGCAGTATTTT
CSARLGGQADTQYF
>-|TRBJ1-3|TRBV12-3/TRBV12-4|few
TGTGCCACTCTAAGGGTAGCTGGAAACACCATATATTTT
CATLRVAGNTIYF
>TRBD2|TRBJ2-7|TRBV6-2/TRBV6-3|-
TGTGCCAGCAGTTACCGTAGCGGGAGTACCTACGAGCAGTACTTC
CASSYRSGSTYEQYF
>-|TRBJ1-2|TRBV29-1|-
TGCAGCGTTGAAGAAGGGACTGATTATGGCTACACCTTC
CSVEEGTDYGYTF
>-|TRBJ1-1|TRBV6-6|-
TGTGCCAGCAGGCCCGGGGCGAGCACTGAAGCTTTCTTT
CASRPGASTEAFF
>-|TRBJ2-2|TRBV6-8|-
TGTGCCAGCGGAAGTGGAACCGGGGAGCTGTTTTTT
CASGSGTGELFF
>TRBD1|TRBJ2-7|TRBV12-3/TRBV12-4|many
TGTGCCAGCAGTTCAGGGGGCGTCAGGGCCTACGAGCAGTACTTC
CASSSGGVRAYEQYF
>TRBD2|TRBJ2-3|TRBV20-1|-
TGCAGTCTACCGCGGAGCGGGGCAGATACGCAGTATTTT
CSLPRSGADTQYF
>-|TRBJ1-4|TRBV18|few
TGTGCCAGCTCACCTCCGCTGGGATCGGATGAAAAACTGTTTTTT
CASSPPLGSDEKLFF
>-|TRBJ2-3|TRBV29-1|few
TGCAGCGTTGAATTACCTGCCCTACAGGGATATTTT
CSVELPALQGYF
>-|TRBJ2-5|TRBV4-3|-
TGCGCCAGCAGCCAGGACAGAAAAGAGACCCAGTACTTC
CASSQDRKETQYF
>-|TRBJ1-2|TRBV6-1|few
TGTGCCAGCAGCTCCGTCAGGGCTGGCTATGGCTACACCTTC
CASSSVRAGYGYTF
>-|TRBJ2-1|TRBV5-1|-
TGCGCCAGCAGTCTCTGGGCGGGAAGTCTCAATGAGCAGTTCTTC
CASSLWAGSLNEQFF
>-|TRBJ2-5|TRBV10-3|-
TGTGCCATCAAAGGGGGTCAAGAGACCCAGTACTTC
CAIKGGQETQYF
>-|TRBJ1-2|TRBV20-1|few
TGCAGTGCTAGAGTATCGAGGGGGTATCCTAACTATGGCTACACCTTC
CSARVSRGYPNYGYTF
>-|TRBJ1-2|TRBV7-3|few
TGTGCCAGCAGCCGAATAATAGGGTTGGATGGCTACACCTTC
CASSRIIGLDGYTF
>-|TRBJ2-7|TRBV7-2|-
TGTGCCAGCAGCTTAGCGGGCGGTTTCTCGGAATCCTACGAGCAGTACTTC
CASSLAGGFSESYEQYF
>-|TRBJ2-1|TRBV27|-
TGTGCCAGCAGTTTAATTCAGGGCCCGTGGGGGGAGACCTACAATGAGCAGTTCTTC
CASSLIQGPWGETYNEQFF
>TRBD1|TRBJ2-7|TRBV4-2|-
TGTGCCAGCAGCCGACGAAGGGGACAGGGTCCGTACGAGCAGTACTTC
CASSRRRGQGPYEQYF
>-|TRBJ2-5|TRBV29-1|-
TGCAGCGTTGAAGAGTACAGGGCGCAAGAGACCCAGTACTTC
CSVEEYRAQETQYF
>-|TRBJ1-1|TRBV4-2|-
TGTGCCAGCAGGGATACAGGGTTCGTCACTGAAGCTTTCTTT
CASRDTGFVTEAFF
>-|TRBJ1-5|TRBV6-5|-
TGTGCCAGCAGTTCTCGGCGGGAGGGACGTCAGCCCCAGCATTTT
CASSSRREGRQPQHF
>-|TRBJ2-7|TRBV12-3/TRBV12-4|few
TGTGCCAGCAGTAGGACCCCCGAGCAGTACTTC
CASSRTPEQYF